There are a few counts of the clone carrying this T cell receptor (beta chain). MiXCR, applied by TCRdb to the 5' RACE reads, yields one record per CDR3 protein. The repertoire holds 450,000 to 650,000 distinct CDR3 sequences, with 21% as singletons. This sample is part of a study of T cells after yellow fever vaccination. The CDR3 runs to 16 residues. V was clipped by 0 bases and J by 4 bases, with 13 bases between them. The TCR comes from a man between 18 and 35 years old who received the YFV17D yellow fever vaccine. The material sequenced was PBMCs, taken around 3 weeks after the first yellow fever vaccination. The rearrangement joins TRBV12-3 or TRBV12-4 to TRBJ1-5; TRBD1 is a possible D gene (5 bases). The CDR3 reads CASSLASQGANQPQHF. DNA of the CDR3: TGTGCCAGCAGTTTAGCGTCGCAGGGAGCGAATCAGCCCCAGCATTTT.